This T cell receptor (beta chain) derives from a study of Tregs in tolerant kidney transplant recipients. Study-level information: An approximately three-day belatacept mixed lymphocyte reaction, sometimes plus 5-day graft donor restimulation, preceded CD4+CD25+CD127- sorting. Recipient cells were told from donor cells by antibody staining. Whole-study findings and limits: Biological reproducibility was not directly addressed, but technical replication error appeared minimal. The most relevant donor-specific Treg TCRbeta repertoire apparently came from expansion with activated donor B cells.

The CDR3 is made up of 14 amino acids. Trimming took 6 bases from V and 2 from J; bases not matched to a gene: 2. CDR1 is MRHNA, CDR2 SNTAGT, per germline. About this clone itself: Its antigen is unidentified.

Generated by immunoSEQ multiplex PCR, the TCRdb table keeps only in-frame clones and is missing some. The sample has around 16,000 clones, around 66% seen once. The chain is built from TRBV6-4 and TRBJ2-7; 12 positions agree with TRBD2. This receptor was identified in a human donor in good health. Input material: Tregs from blood cultured with allogeneic cells. In DNA form, the CDR3 reads TGTGCCAGCAGGCGGACTAGCGGGGCCTACGAGCAGTACTTC. Residues: CASRRTSGAYEQYF.